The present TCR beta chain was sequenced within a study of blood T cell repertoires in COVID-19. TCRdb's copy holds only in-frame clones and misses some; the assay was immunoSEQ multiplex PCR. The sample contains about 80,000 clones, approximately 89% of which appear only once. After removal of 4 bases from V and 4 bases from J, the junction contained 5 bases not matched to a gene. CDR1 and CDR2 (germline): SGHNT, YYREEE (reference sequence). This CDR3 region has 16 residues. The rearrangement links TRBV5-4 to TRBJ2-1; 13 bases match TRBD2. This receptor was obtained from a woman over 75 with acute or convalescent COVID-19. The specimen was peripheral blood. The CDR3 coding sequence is TGTGCCAGCAGCCGAGGGACTAGCGGGATATACAATGAGCAGTTCTTC. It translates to CASSRGTSGIYNEQFF.